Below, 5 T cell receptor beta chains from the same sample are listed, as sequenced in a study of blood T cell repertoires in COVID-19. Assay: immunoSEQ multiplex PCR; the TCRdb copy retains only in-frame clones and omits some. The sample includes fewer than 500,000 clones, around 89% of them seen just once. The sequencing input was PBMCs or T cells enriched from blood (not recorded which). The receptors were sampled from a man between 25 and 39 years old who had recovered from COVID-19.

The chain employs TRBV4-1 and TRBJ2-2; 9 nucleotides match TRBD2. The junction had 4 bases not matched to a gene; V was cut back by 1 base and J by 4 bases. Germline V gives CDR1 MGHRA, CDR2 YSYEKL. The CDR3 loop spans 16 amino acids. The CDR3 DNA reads TGCGCCAGCAGCCAAGTAGCGGGAGAGACCACCGGGGAGCTGTTTTTT. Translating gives CASSQVAGETTGELFF.

CDR3 nucleotide sequence: TGCAGCGTCAGAACCGGGACAGGGGGCACAGATACGCAGTATTTT. Its protein is CSVRTGTGGTDTQYF. The J gene is TRBJ2-3, the V gene TRBV29-1; 10 positions agree with TRBD1. CDR3 length: 15 residues. Germline loops: CDR1 SQVTM, CDR2 ANQGSEA. V dropped 6 bases and J dropped 1; count of bases not matched to a gene: 7.

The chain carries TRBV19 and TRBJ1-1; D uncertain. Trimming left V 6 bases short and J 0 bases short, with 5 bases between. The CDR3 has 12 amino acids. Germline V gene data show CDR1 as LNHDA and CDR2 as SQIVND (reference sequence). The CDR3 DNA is TGTGCCAGTAGCGGGTTGAACACTGAAGCTTTCTTT. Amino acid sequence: CASSGLNTEAFF.

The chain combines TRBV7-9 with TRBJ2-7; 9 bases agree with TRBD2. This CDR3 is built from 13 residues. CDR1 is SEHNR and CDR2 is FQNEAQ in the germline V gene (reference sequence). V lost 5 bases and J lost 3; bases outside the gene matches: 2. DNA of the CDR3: TGTGCCAGCAGCGGTAGCGGGAGCTACGAGCAGTACTTC. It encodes CASSGSGSYEQYF. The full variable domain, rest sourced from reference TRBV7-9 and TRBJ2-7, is DTGVSQNPRHKITKRGQNVTFRCDPISEHNRLYWYRQTLGQGPEFLTYFQNEAQLEKSRLLSDRFSAERPKGSFSTLEIQRTEQGDSAMYLCASSGSGSYEQYFGPGTRLTVT.

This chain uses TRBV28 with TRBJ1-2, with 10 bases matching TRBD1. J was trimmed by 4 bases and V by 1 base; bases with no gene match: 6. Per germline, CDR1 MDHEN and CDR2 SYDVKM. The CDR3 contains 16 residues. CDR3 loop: CASSLSRGDRGYGYTF. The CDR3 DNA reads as TGTGCCAGCAGTTTATCGAGGGGGGACAGGGGCTATGGCTACACCTTC.